The entry below gives a single TCR beta chain sequence along with its context. Antigen: not known. The data originate from a study of blood T cells in healthy people across ages. General observations from the study: Across the age range, TCR beta diversity per million T cells fell in a roughly linear way. With unsorted PBMCs, a conclusive comparison of naive versus antigen-experienced cells was not possible. TCR beta diversity correlated strongly with naive T cell percentage.

The CDR3 is made up of 13 amino acids. Trimming removed 10 bases at V and 1 base at J, with 13 bases between. The use of a sample-barcoded 5' primer and a J-beta primer mix characterized a second PCR of about 7 to 12 cycles. The authors tagged each cDNA molecule using a template-switch adaptor with 12 random nucleotides. TCRdb redid the calling of the 5' RACE reads with MiXCR, one entry per CDR3 protein. Here the sample spans around 800,000 distinct CDR3 sequences, roughly 60% being singletons. The clonotype was recovered from a man aged 25-40 years in good health. What was sequenced was blood. The V gene is TRBV12-3 or TRBV12-4, the J gene TRBJ1-1; possibly TRBD1 for D (6 bases). CDR3 sequence (DNA): TGTGCCACGAGGAGGGGGGAGAACACTGAAGCTTTCTTT. Protein: CATRRGENTEAFF.